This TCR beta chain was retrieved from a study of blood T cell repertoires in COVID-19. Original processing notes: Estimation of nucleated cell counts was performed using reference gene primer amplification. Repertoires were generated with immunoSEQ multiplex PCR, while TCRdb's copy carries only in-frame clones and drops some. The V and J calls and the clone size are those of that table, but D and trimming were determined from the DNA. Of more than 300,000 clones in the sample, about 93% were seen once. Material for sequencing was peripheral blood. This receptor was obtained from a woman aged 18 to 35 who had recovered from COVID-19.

DNA of the CDR3: TGTGCCAGCAGCTTGGGAGGACTAGCGGGAGGCTCGGGTAATGAGCAGTTCTTC. Residues: CASSLGGLAGGSGNEQFF. The V call is TRBV5-4, the J call TRBJ2-1, with TRBD2 identical over 14 bases. V lost 0 bases and J lost 7; bases outside the gene matches: 9. This CDR3 region has 18 residues. The germline gives CDR1 SGHNT, CDR2 YYREEE (reference sequence).